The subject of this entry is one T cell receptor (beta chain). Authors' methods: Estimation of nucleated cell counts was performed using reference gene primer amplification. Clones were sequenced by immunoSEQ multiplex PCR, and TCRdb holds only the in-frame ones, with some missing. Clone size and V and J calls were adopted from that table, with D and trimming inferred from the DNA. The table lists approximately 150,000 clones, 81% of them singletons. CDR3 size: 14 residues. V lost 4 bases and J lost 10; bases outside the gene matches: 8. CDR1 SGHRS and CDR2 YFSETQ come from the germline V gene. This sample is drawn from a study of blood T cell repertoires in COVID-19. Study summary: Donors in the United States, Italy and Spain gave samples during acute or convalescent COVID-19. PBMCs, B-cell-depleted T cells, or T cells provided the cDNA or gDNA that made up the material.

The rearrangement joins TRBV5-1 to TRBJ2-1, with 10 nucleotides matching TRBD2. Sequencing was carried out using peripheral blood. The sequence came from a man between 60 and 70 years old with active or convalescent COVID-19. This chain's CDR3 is CASSALAGAGEQFF. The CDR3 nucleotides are TGCGCCAGCAGCGCGCTAGCGGGAGCTGGCGAGCAGTTCTTC. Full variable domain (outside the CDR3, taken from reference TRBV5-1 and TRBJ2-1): KAGVTQTPRYLIKTRGQQVTLSCSPISGHRSVSWYQQTPGQGLQFLFEYFSETQRNKGNFPGRFSGRQFSNSRSEMNVSTLELGDSALYLCASSALAGAGEQFFGPGTRLTVL.